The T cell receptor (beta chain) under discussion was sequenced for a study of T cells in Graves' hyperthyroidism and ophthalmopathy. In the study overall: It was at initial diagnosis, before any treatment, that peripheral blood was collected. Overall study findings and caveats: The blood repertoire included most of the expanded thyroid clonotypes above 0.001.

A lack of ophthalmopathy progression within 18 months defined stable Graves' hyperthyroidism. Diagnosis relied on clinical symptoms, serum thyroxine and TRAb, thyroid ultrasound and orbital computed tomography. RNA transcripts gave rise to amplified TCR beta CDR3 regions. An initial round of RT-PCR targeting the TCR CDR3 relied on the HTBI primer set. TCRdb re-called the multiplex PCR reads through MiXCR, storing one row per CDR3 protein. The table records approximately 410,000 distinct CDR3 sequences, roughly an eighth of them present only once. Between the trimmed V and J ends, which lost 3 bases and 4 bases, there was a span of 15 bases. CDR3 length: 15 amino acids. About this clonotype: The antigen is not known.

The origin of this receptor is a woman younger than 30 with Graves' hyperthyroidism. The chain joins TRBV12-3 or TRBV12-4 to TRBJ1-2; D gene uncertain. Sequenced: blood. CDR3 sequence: CASSFLGQATYGYTF. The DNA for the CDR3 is TGTGCCAGCAGTTTCTTGGGCCAGGCGACCTATGGCTACACCTTC.